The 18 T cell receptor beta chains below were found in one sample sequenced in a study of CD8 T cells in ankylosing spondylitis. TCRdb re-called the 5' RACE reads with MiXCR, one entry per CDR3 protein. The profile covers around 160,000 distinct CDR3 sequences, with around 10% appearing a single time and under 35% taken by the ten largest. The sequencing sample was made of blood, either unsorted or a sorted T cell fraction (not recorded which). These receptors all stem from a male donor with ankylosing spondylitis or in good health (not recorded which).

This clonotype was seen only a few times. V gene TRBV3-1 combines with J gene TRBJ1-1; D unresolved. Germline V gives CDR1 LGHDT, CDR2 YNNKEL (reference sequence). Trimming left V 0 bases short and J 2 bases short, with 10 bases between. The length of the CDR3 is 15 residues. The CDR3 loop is CASSQDLLSNTEAFF. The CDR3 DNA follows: TGTGCCAGCAGCCAAGATCTCCTGTCTAACACTGAAGCTTTCTTT.

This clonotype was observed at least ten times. The chain's CDR3 is CASSLETGNTEAFF. In DNA, the CDR3 is TGCGCCAGCAGCTTGGAAACGGGGAACACTGAAGCTTTCTTT. This chain joins TRBV5-1 and TRBJ1-1; D gene ambiguous. Germline V gene data show CDR1 as SGHRS and CDR2 as YFSETQ. V gave up 0 bases and J gave up 1 base, with 7 bases separating them. The length of the CDR3 is 14 residues.

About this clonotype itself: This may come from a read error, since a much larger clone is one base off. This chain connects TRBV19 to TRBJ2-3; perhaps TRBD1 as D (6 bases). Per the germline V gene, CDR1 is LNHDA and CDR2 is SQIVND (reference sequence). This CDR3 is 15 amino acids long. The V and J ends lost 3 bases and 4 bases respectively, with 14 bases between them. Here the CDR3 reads CASSMGAGSADTQYF. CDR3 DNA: TGTGCCAGTAGTATGGGGGCCGGTAGTGCAGATACGCAGTATTTT.

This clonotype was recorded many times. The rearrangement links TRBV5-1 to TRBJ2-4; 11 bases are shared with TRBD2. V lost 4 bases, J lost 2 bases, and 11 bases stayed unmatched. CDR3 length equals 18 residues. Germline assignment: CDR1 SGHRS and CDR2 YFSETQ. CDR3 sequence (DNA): TGCGCCAGCAGCGCACGCCTAGCGGGGGGACTAACCAAAAACATTCAGTACTTC. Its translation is CASSARLAGGLTKNIQYF.

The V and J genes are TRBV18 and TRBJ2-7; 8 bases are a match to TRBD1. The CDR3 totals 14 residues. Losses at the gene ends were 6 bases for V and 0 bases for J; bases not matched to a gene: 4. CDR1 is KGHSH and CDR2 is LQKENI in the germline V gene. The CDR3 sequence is CASSLTGDSYEQYF. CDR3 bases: TGTGCCAGCTCCCTGACAGGGGACTCCTACGAGCAGTACTTC.

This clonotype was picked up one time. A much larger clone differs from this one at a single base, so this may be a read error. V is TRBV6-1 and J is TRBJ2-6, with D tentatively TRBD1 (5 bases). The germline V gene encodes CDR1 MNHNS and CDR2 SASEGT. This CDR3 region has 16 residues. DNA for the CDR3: TGTGCCAGCAAAAAACTTCTAGGAACTGGGGCCAACGTCCCGACTTTC. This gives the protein CASKKLLGTGANVPTF.

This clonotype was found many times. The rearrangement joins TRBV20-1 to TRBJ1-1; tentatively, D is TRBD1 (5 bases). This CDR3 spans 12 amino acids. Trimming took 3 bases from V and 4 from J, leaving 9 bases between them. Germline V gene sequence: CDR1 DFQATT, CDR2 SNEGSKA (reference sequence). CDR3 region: CSASKGSTEAFF. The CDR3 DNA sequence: TGCAGTGCTAGTAAGGGGAGCACTGAAGCTTTCTTT.

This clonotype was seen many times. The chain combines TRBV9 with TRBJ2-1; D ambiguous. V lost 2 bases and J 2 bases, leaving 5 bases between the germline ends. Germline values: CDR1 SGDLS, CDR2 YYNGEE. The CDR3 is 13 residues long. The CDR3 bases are TGTGCCAGCAGCGTCCCTCCCTACAATGAGCAGTTCTTC. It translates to CASSVPPYNEQFF.

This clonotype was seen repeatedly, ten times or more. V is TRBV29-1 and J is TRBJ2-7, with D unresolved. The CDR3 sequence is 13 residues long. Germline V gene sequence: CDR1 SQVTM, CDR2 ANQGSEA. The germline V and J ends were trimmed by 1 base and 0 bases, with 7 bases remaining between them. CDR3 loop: CSVEGTASYEQYF. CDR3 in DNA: TGCAGCGTTGAAGGTACGGCCTCCTACGAGCAGTACTTC.

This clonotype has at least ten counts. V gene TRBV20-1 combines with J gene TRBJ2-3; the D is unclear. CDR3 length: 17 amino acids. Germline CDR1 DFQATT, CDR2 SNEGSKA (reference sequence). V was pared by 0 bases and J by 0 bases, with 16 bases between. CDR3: CSARDVFGSASTDTQYF. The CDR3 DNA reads TGCAGTGCTAGAGATGTTTTCGGGTCGGCGAGCACAGATACGCAGTATTTT.

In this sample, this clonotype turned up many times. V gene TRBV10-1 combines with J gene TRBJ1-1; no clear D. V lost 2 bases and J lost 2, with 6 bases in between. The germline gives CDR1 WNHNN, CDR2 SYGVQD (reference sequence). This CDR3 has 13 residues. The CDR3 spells CASSEGTNTEAFF. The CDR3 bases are TGCGCCAGCAGTGAGGGCACTAACACTGAAGCTTTCTTT.

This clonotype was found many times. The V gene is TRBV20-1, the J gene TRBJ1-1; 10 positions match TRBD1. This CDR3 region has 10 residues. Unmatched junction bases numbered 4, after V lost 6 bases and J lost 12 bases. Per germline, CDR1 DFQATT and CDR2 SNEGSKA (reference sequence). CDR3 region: CSASGQGTFF. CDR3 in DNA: TGCAGTGCCTCGGGACAGGGGACTTTCTTT.

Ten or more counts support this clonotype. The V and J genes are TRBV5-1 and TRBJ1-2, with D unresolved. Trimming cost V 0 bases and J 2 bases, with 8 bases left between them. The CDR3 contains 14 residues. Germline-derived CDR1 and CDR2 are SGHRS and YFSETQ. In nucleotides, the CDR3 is TGCGCCAGCAGCTTGGATCAGTACAACTATGGCTACACCTTC. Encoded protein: CASSLDQYNYGYTF.

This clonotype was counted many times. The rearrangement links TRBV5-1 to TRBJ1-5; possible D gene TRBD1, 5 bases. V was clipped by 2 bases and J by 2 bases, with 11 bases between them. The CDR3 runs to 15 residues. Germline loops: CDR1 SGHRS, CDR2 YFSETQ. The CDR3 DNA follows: TGCGCCAGCAGCTTATATGGGGCCCGCAATCAGCCCCAGCATTTT. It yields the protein CASSLYGARNQPQHF.

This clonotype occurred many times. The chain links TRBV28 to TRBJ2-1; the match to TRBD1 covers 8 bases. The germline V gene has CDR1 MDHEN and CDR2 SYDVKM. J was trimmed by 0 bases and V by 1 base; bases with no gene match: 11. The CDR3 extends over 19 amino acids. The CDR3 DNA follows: TGTGCCAGCAGTTTATATCCCCCCGGGACAGGACCCTCCTACAATGAGCAGTTCTTC. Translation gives CASSLYPPGTGPSYNEQFF.

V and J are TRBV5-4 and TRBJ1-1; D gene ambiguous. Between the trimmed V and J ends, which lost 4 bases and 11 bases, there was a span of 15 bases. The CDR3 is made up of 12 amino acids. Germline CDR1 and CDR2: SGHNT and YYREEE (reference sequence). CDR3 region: CASSPGPVRAFF. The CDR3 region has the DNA TGTGCCAGCAGCCCCGGGCCCGTCCGCGCTTTCTTT.

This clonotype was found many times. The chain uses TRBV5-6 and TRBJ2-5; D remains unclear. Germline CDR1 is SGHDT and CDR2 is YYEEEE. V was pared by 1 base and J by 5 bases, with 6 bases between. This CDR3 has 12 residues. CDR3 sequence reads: CASSLRLETQYF. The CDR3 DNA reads TGTGCCAGCAGCTTGAGATTGGAGACCCAGTACTTC.

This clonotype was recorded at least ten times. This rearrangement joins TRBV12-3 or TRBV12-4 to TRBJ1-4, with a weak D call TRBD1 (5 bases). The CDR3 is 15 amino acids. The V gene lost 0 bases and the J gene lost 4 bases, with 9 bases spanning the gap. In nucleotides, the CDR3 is TGTGCCAGCAGTTTAGCACAGGCTCTTAATGAAAAACTGTTTTTT. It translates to CASSLAQALNEKLFF.